This T cell receptor (beta chain) stems from a study of T cell repertoires in cytomegalovirus infection. About the study: Shared public TCR beta signatures pointed to both CMV infection and a matching HLA type.

TCRdb reprocessed the reads via MiXCR and lists one record per CDR3 protein. Here the sample spans about 490,000 distinct CDR3 sequences, 15% to 20% being singletons. In this sample, this clonotype turned up many times. Its antigen remains unknown. J lost 3 bases, V lost 2 bases, and 17 bases had no gene match. The CDR3 loop spans 18 amino acids. Germline V gene lookup returns CDR1 DFQATT and CDR2 SNEGSKA (reference sequence). Points from the study as a whole: Clonotypes of TCR beta that were HLA-C-restricted and CMV-specific dominated the ex vivo response.

This receptor was obtained from a human donor in good health (CMV status not recorded). Some clones in this sample may be carry-over from other donors' samples. The chain recombines TRBV20-1 with TRBJ1-2, with 8 bases identical to TRBD1. The specimen was CD8+ T cells from PBMCs. The CDR3 sequence is CSARTPVFRGQGYYGYTF. The DNA for the CDR3 is TGCAGTGCTAGAACCCCAGTATTCAGGGGGCAGGGGTACTATGGCTACACCTTC.